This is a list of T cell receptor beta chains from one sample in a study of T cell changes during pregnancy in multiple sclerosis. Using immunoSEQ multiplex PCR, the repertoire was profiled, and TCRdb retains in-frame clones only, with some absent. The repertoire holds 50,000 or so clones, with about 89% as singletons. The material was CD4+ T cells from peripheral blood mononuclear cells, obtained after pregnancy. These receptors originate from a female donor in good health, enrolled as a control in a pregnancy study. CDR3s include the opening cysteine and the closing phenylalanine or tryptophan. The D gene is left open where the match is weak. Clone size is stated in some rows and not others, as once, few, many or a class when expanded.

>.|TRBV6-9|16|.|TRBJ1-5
CASSYIRGLRDQPQHF
TGTGCCAGCAGTTATATTCGGGGGTTAAGAGACCAACCCCAGCATTTT
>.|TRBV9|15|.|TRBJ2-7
CASSVVGAGAEEQYF
TGTGCCAGCAGCGTAGTGGGAGCAGGGGCAGAGGAGCAGTACTTC
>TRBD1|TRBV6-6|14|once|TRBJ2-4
CASSDRDRGVREYF
TGTGCCAGCAGTGACCGGGACAGGGGCGTCCGGGAGTACTTC
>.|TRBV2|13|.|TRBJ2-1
CASSVRTENEQFF
TGTGCCAGCAGTGTAAGGACAGAGAATGAGCAGTTCTTC
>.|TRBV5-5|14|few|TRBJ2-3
CASSLGASVGTQYF
TGTGCCAGCAGCTTGGGTGCCTCAGTTGGTACGCAGTATTTT
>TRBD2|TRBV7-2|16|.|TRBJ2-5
CASSQKTSGGEKTQYF
TGTGCCAGCAGCCAGAAGACTAGCGGGGGGGAGAAGACCCAGTACTTC
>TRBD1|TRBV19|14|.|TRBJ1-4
CASTRGTANEKLFF
TGTGCCAGTACCCGCGGGACAGCTAATGAAAAACTGTTTTTT
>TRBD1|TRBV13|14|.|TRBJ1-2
CASSMTGKPYGYTF
TGTGCCAGCAGCATGACAGGGAAACCCTATGGCTACACCTTC
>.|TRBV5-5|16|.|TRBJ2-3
CASSTPGAQNTDTQYF
TGTGCCAGCAGCACCCCAGGTGCGCAGAACACAGATACGCAGTATTTT
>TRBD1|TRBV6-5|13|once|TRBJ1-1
CASRQGARTEAFF
TGTGCCAGCAGGCAGGGGGCTCGGACTGAAGCTTTCTTT
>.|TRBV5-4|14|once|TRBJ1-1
CASSLKDPGAEAFF
TGTGCCAGCAGCTTAAAGGACCCAGGGGCTGAAGCTTTCTTT
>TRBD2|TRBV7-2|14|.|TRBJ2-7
CASSLGRGAYEQYF
TGTGCCAGCAGCTTAGGGCGGGGGGCCTACGAGCAGTACTTC
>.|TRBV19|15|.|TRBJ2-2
CASSAMGGITGELFF
TGTGCCAGTAGTGCCATGGGCGGGATAACCGGGGAGCTGTTTTTT
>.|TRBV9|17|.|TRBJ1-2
CASSVASTGTVNYGYTF
TGTGCCAGCAGCGTAGCCTCCACAGGGACGGTTAACTATGGCTACACCTTC
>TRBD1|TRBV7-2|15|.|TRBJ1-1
CASSPGTGGSAEAFF
TGTGCCAGCAGCCCCGGGACAGGGGGCTCGGCTGAAGCTTTCTTT
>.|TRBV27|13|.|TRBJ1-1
CASSLSRDTEAFF
TGTGCCAGCAGTTTGTCGAGGGACACTGAAGCTTTCTTT
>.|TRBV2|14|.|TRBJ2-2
CASTGTSNTGELFF
TGTGCCAGCACTGGGACATCGAACACCGGGGAGCTGTTTTTT
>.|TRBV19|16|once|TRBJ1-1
CASSRGGAILNTEAFF
TGTGCCAGTAGTAGGGGGGGGGCCATCCTTAACACTGAAGCTTTCTTT
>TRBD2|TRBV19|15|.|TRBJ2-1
CASSIVLAGRNEQFF
TGTGCCAGTAGTATAGTCCTAGCGGGGAGGAATGAGCAGTTCTTC
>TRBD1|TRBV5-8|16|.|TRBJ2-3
CASSLGAGGGTDTQYF
TGTGCCAGCAGCCTTGGGGCAGGGGGCGGAACAGATACGCAGTATTTT
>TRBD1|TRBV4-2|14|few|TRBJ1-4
CASSPGQGVEKLFF
TGTGCCAGCAGCCCGGGACAGGGAGTGGAAAAACTGTTTTTT
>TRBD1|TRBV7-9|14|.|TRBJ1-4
CASSRGQGGEKLFF
TGTGCCAGCAGCCGGGGACAGGGCGGTGAAAAACTGTTTTTT
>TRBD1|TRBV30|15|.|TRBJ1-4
CALQDRVITNEKLFF
TGTGCCTTACAGGACAGGGTCATCACTAATGAAAAACTGTTTTTT
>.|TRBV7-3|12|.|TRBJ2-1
CASSPIGYEQFF
TGTGCCAGCAGCCCAATCGGGTATGAGCAGTTCTTC
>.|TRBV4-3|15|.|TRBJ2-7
CASSQVPGGSYEQYF
TGCGCCAGCAGCCAAGTCCCGGGTGGCTCCTACGAGCAGTACTTC
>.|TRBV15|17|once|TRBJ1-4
CATSRGGGFATNEKLFF
TGTGCCACCAGCAGAGGGGGGGGTTTTGCAACTAATGAAAAACTGTTTTTT
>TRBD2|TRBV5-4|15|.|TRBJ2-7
CASSFLAGSSYEQYF
TGTGCCAGCAGCTTTCTAGCGGGAAGCTCCTACGAGCAGTACTTC
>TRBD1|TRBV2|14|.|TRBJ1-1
CASSGGQINTEAFF
TGTGCCAGCAGTGGGGGACAGATCAACACTGAAGCTTTCTTT
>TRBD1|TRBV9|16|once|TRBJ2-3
CASSASRDRASDTQYF
TGTGCCAGCAGCGCCTCGAGGGACAGGGCTTCAGATACGCAGTATTTT
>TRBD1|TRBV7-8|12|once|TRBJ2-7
CASSLDRVEQYF
TGTGCCAGCAGCTTGGACAGGGTCGAGCAGTACTTC
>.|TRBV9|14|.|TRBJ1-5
CASSGGEAWQPQHF
TGTGCCAGCAGCGGCGGAGAAGCGTGGCAGCCCCAGCATTTT
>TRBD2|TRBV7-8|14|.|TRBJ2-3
CASRQTGGVVTQYF
TGTGCCAGCAGGCAAACGGGGGGTGTGGTTACGCAGTATTTT
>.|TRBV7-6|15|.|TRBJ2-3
CASSPRGGGTDTQYF
TGTGCCAGCAGCCCCCGAGGGGGGGGCACAGATACGCAGTATTTT
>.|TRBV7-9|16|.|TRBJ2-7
CASSLAYGAATDEQYF
TGTGCCAGCAGCTTAGCGTATGGGGCAGCTACCGACGAGCAGTACTTC
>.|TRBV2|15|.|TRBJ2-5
CASRSGTGPWETQYF
TGTGCCAGCAGATCCGGGACTGGGCCATGGGAGACCCAGTACTTC
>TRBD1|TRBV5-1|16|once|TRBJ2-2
CASSFWGTGKTGELFF
TGCGCCAGCAGCTTTTGGGGGACAGGGAAGACCGGGGAGCTGTTTTTT
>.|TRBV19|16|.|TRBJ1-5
CASSTTTVNSNQPQHF
TGTGCCAGTAGTACAACGACAGTTAATAGCAATCAGCCCCAGCATTTT